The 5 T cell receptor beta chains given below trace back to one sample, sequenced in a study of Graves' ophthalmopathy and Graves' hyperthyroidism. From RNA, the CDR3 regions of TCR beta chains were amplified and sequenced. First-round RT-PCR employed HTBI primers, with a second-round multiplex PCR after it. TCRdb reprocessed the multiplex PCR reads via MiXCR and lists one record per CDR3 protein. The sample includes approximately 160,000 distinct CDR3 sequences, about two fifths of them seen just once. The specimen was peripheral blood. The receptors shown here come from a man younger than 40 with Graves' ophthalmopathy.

The CDR3 region is CASSPSSGRGYEQYF. CDR3 nucleotides: TGTGCCAGCAGTCCCTCTAGCGGGAGGGGTTACGAGCAGTACTTC. The chain carries TRBV28 and TRBJ2-7; 12 bases agree with TRBD2. V was pared by 5 bases and J by 4 bases, with 6 bases of the junction left unmatched. The CDR3 sequence is 15 residues long. From germline, CDR1 is MDHEN and CDR2 SYDVKM.

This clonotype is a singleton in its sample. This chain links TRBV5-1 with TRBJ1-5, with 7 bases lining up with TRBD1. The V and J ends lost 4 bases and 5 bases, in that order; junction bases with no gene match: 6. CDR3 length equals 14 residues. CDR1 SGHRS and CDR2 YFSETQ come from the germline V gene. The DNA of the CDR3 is TGCGCCAGCAGCGACGGGACAGAGCATCAGCCCCAGCATTTT. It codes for CASSDGTEHQPQHF.

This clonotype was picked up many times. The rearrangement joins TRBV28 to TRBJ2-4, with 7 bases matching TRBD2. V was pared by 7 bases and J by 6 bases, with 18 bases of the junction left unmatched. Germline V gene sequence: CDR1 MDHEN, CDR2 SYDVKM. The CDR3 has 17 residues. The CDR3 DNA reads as TGTGCCAGCACCCCATTAAAGGGGAGGGCCTCCGGAAACATTCAGTACTTC. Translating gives CASTPLKGRASGNIQYF. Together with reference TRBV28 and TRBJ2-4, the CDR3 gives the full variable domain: DVKVTQSSRYLVKRTGEKVFLECVQDMDHENMFWYRQDPGLGLRLIYFSYDVKMKEKGDIPEGYSVSREKKERFSLILESASTNQTSMYLCASTPLKGRASGNIQYFGAGTRLSVL.

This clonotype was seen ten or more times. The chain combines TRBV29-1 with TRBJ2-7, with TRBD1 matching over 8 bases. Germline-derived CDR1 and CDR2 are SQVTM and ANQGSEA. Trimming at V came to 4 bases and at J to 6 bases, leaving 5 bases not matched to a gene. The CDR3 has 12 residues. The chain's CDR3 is CSVGSTGGEQYF. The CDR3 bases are TGCAGCGTTGGGTCTACAGGGGGCGAGCAGTACTTC.

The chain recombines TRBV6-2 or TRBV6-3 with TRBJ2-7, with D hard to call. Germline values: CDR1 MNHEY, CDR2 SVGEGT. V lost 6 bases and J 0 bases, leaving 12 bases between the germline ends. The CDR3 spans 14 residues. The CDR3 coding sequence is TGTGCCAGCAGGAGGACGGCAAGCTCCTACGAGCAGTACTTC. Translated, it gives CASRRTASSYEQYF.